The clone carrying this T cell receptor beta chain showed up many times. The sample originates from a study of T cells in Graves' hyperthyroidism and ophthalmopathy. The overall study: Blood from the periphery was taken at initial diagnosis, before any treatment.

TCR beta CDR3 region amplification was performed from RNA transcripts. TCR CDR3 underwent first-round RT-PCR with the HTBI primer set. TCRdb reanalysed the multiplex PCR reads using MiXCR and keeps one entry per CDR3 protein. In the table there are approximately 610,000 distinct CDR3 sequences, roughly 15% of which are singletons. The germline CDR1 and CDR2 sequences are SGHRS and YFSETQ. V dropped 6 bases and J dropped 2; count of bases not matched to a gene: 4. The CDR3 is made up of 13 amino acids. The sequenced sample consisted of blood. J is TRBJ2-5 and V is TRBV5-1; 7 bases are a match to TRBD1. This receptor was obtained from a woman aged 40 to 55 with Graves' ophthalmopathy. In nucleotides, the CDR3 is TGCGCCAGCACCCTGGGACAGCAAGAGACCCAGTACTTC. Encoded protein: CASTLGQQETQYF.